The 7 T cell receptor beta chains given below trace back to one sample, sequenced in a study of identical twins. TCRdb fed the 5' RACE reads into MiXCR, producing one record per CDR3 protein. The profile shows around 480,000 distinct CDR3 sequences, 12% to 15% of them singletons. These same data were also listed under a study on yellow fever vaccine responses in identical twins.

Material: CD4+ T cells sorted from blood. These receptor sequences come from a woman younger than 30 in good health.

This clonotype has just a few counts. V and J are TRBV10-3 and TRBJ2-7; the D is unclear. This CDR3 region has 11 residues. Trimming removed 5 bases at V and 4 bases at J, with 6 bases between. Germline V gene data show CDR1 as ENHRY and CDR2 as SYGVKD. The CDR3 reads CAISKGYEQYF. As DNA, the CDR3 is TGTGCCATCAGTAAAGGGTACGAGCAGTACTTC.

This clonotype showed up just a few times. This chain links TRBV6-6 with TRBJ1-5, with D possibly TRBD1 on 5 matching bases. CDR3 length: 12 amino acids. Between the trimmed V and J ends, which lost 8 bases and 7 bases, there was a span of 12 bases. The germline V gene encodes CDR1 MNHNY and CDR2 SVGAGI (reference sequence). The CDR3 region has the DNA TGTGCCAGCTCTACGGGGGGGCAGCCCCAGCATTTT. Its protein is CASSTGGQPQHF.

The chain is built from TRBV5-6 and TRBJ1-1, with a possible D match to TRBD1 (6 bases). Deletions cut 0 bases from V and 4 bases from J, with 13 bases between. This CDR3 has 15 amino acids. Germline V gene data show CDR1 as SGHDT and CDR2 as YYEEEE. The CDR3 loop reads CASSLVGRGSTEAFF. CDR3 in DNA: TGTGCCAGCAGCTTGGTCGGCAGGGGCAGCACTGAAGCTTTCTTT.

The rearrangement joins TRBV20-1 to TRBJ1-4; D gene unclear. Trimming left V 1 base short and J 6 bases short, with 6 bases between. The CDR3 consists of 12 residues. The germline gives CDR1 DFQATT, CDR2 SNEGSKA (reference sequence). The CDR3, as DNA: TGCAGTGCTAGAGGCCAATATGAAAAACTGTTTTTT. It translates to CSARGQYEKLFF.

The J gene is TRBJ2-5, the V gene TRBV4-2; TRBD1 might be the D (6 bases). The germline CDR1 and CDR2 sequences are LGHNA and YNFKEQ. Trimming removed 4 bases at V and 1 base at J, with 22 bases between. This CDR3 is 18 amino acids long. The CDR3 bases are TGTGCCAGCAGCCGGACCGACTTGGTCGGACAGACCCAAGAGACCCAGTACTTC. Encoded protein: CASSRTDLVGQTQETQYF.

The chain recombines TRBV14 with TRBJ2-2; no definite D call. Germline-derived CDR1 and CDR2 are SGHDN and FVKESK. The V and J ends lost 3 bases and 5 bases respectively, with 4 bases between them. The CDR3 has 12 amino acids. The CDR3 DNA follows: TGTGCCAGCAGCCACGGGACCGGGGAGCTGTTTTTT. Translating it yields CASSHGTGELFF.

This clonotype was counted ten times or more. The rearrangement links TRBV4-2 to TRBJ2-1; 8 nucleotides line up with TRBD2. CDR1 is LGHNA, CDR2 YNFKEQ, per germline. The CDR3 runs to 15 residues. Germline trimming cut 6 bases from V and 7 bases from J; bases unmatched to any gene: 11. In DNA form, the CDR3 reads TGTGCCAGCAGGGCCGGGACTAGTATCAGGAATGAGCAGTTCTTC. Translated: CASRAGTSIRNEQFF.